The 2 T cell receptor beta chains given below trace back to one sample, sequenced in a study of T cell repertoires in cytomegalovirus infection. TCRdb called the reads again in MiXCR, with one record for every CDR3 protein. The table lists fewer than 350,000 distinct CDR3 sequences, just under 30% of them singletons. The antigens for these receptors are not known. The starting material was cultured PBMCs, obtained from culture after CMV antigen stimulation. Receptors originate from a human donor in good health (CMV status not recorded). Some clones in this sample may be carry-over from other donors' samples.

The chain links TRBV19 to TRBJ2-1; D ambiguous. This CDR3 spans 13 amino acids. Between the trimmed V and J ends, which lost 5 bases and 8 bases, there was a span of 13 bases. Looked up from germline, CDR1 is LNHDA and CDR2 is SQIVND (reference sequence). The CDR3: CASSLKVRDEQFF. CDR3 DNA: TGTGCCAGTAGTTTGAAAGTCCGGGATGAGCAGTTCTTC.

The V gene is TRBV7-9, the J gene TRBJ1-6, with D possibly being TRBD1 (6 bases). Trimming shortened V by 2 bases and J by 7 bases, and 15 bases separated the two germline ends. This CDR3 has 16 amino acids. Germline-derived CDR1 and CDR2 are SEHNR and FQNEAQ (reference sequence). The CDR3 DNA follows: TGTGCCAGCAGCTTAAGTGGGGGCGCGGGGAATTCACCCCTCCACTTT. Its protein product is CASSLSGGAGNSPLHF. Drawing the rest from reference TRBV7-9 and TRBJ1-6, the complete variable domain is DTGVSQNPRHKITKRGQNVTFRCDPISEHNRLYWYRQTLGQGPEFLTYFQNEAQLEKSRLLSDRFSAERPKGSFSTLEIQRTEQGDSAMYLCASSLSGGAGNSPLHFGNGTRLTVT.